This T cell receptor beta chain was sequenced during a study of cytomegalovirus exposure and HLA in healthy donors. PCR employed 60 Vbeta and 13 Jbeta primers. The method was immunoSEQ multiplex PCR; TCRdb's version includes in-frame clones alone and lacks a portion of them. Seen here are about 83,000 clones, roughly 81% observed once, and the top ten hold over 1.5%. CDR1 is SGHDN and CDR2 is FVKESK in the germline V gene. Trimming left V 0 bases short and J 8 bases short, with 11 bases between. The length of the CDR3 is 14 residues. What was sequenced was PBMCs. J is TRBJ2-1 and V is TRBV14; D is unclear. The source is a woman aged 25 to 39 in good health and CMV-seronegative. This CDR3 is CASSQDTGAYEQFF. The CDR3 nucleotides read TGTGCCAGCAGCCAAGATACTGGTGCGTATGAGCAGTTCTTC.